Within the sample, the clone carrying this TCR beta chain is medium-sized. Its antigen is not known. The data originate from a study of prognosis after radiotherapy for stage I lung cancer. Looking at the study overall: Newly diagnosed primary stage I lung tumors were present in 12 to 15 patients, and oligometastatic NSCLC after surgical resection of the primary tumor was present in four or five patients.

Per germline, CDR1 MRHNA and CDR2 SNTAGT. CDR3 length: 14 amino acids. V gave up 5 bases and J gave up 7 bases; unmatched junction bases: 8. Whole-study findings and limits: Samples before stereotactic body radiation therapy had more unique TCR clones (median roughly 9,900 versus 7,200). Gene usage, both TRBV and TRBJ, reportedly differed between patients with metastases and patients without them.

At both of two time points, 5 to 6.5 milliliters of peripheral blood were drawn. With two-round multiplex PCR, TCR beta CDR3 sequences were amplified from genomic DNA. For every TRBV and TRBJ gene, a specific primer was used in first-round PCR. TCRdb redid the calling of the multiplex PCR reads with MiXCR, one entry per CDR3 protein. This table has around 20,000 distinct CDR3 sequences, around 40% appearing once. V is TRBV6-4 and J is TRBJ2-7; 10 bases agree with TRBD1. The origin of this receptor is a donor over 45 with non-small cell lung cancer. Material: PBMCs, obtained before or after stereotactic body radiation therapy (not recorded which). CDR3 protein: CASSPGQGGQEQYF. DNA for the CDR3: TGTGCCAGCAGTCCAGGACAGGGGGGGCAAGAGCAGTACTTC.